Listed below are T cell receptor beta chains from one sample, sequenced in a study of cytomegalovirus exposure and HLA in healthy donors. TCRdb's table, derived via immunoSEQ multiplex PCR, lists solely in-frame clones and lacks some. Among about 200,000 clones listed, around four fifths were seen once. Material for sequencing was PBMCs. The source is a woman aged 40 to 50 in good health and CMV-seronegative. The CDR3 runs from the conserved cysteine through the conserved F or W. Each record gives: D gene, clone size, J gene, V gene, CDR3 protein, CDR3 DNA. The D gene is left open where the match is weak. Size is stated for part of the rows, as once, few or many counts, or as a class when the clone is expanded.

NA	few	TRBJ1-1	TRBV7-9	CASSLEHGHEAFF	TGTGCCAGCAGCTTAGAACACGGACATGAAGCTTTCTTT
NA	NA	TRBJ2-2	TRBV5-1	CASKKDSGTGELFF	TGCGCCAGCAAGAAGGACAGTGGCACCGGGGAGCTGTTTTTT
TRBD1	NA	TRBJ1-4	TRBV4-1	CASSPRDSGEKLFF	TGCGCCAGCAGCCCCCGGGACAGCGGAGAAAAACTGTTTTTT
TRBD1	NA	TRBJ2-1	TRBV5-6	CASSRDRAGQFF	TGTGCCAGCAGCCGGGACAGGGCAGGGCAGTTCTTC
NA	NA	TRBJ1-2	TRBV30	CAWSPDSHYGYTF	TGTGCCTGGAGCCCGGACAGTCACTATGGCTACACCTTC
TRBD1	NA	TRBJ2-4	TRBV4-3	CASSQDGTGSSKNIQYF	TGCGCCAGCAGCCAAGACGGGACAGGGTCTTCCAAAAACATTCAGTACTTC
TRBD1	NA	TRBJ1-4	TRBV7-8	CASRPRRTGVEKLFF	TGTGCCAGCCGACCCCGGCGGACAGGAGTCGAAAAACTGTTTTTT
NA	once	TRBJ1-4	TRBV25-1	CASTRNPNEKLFF	TGTGCCAGCACTAGAAATCCAAATGAAAAACTGTTTTTT
NA	NA	TRBJ1-5	TRBV6-5	CASSYHRDNQPQHF	TGTGCCAGCAGTTACCACAGGGACAATCAGCCCCAGCATTTT
TRBD2	NA	TRBJ2-2	TRBV7-3	CSSSLTGGTSGVLTNTGELFF	TGTTCCAGCAGCTTAACGGGGGGGACTAGCGGGGTACTTACGAACACCGGGGAGCTGTTTTTT
TRBD1	NA	TRBJ2-3	TRBV4-1	CASSQMGGLTGDTDTQYF	TGCGCCAGCAGCCAGATGGGGGGTCTGACAGGGGACACAGATACGCAGTATTTT
TRBD2	NA	TRBJ2-7	TRBV20-1	CSARAGGEQYF	TGCAGTGCTAGAGCGGGGGGCGAGCAGTACTTC
TRBD2	NA	TRBJ2-5	TRBV15	CATSRDPGTRETQYF	TGTGCCACCAGCAGAGATCCTGGGACTAGAGAGACCCAGTACTTC
NA	once	TRBJ1-1	TRBV5-6	CASRKWGLTEAFF	TGTGCCAGCAGGAAATGGGGGCTCACTGAAGCTTTCTTT
TRBD1	NA	TRBJ2-7	TRBV19	CASSGQGGTYEQYF	TGTGCCAGTAGTGGACAGGGTGGCACCTACGAGCAGTACTTC
NA	NA	TRBJ1-4	TRBV5-8	CASSFGGYYEKLFF	TGTGCCAGCAGCTTCGGGGGGTACTATGAAAAACTGTTTTTT
TRBD2	NA	TRBJ2-1	TRBV6-4	CASSQALAGYGEQFF	TGTGCCAGCAGCCAGGCCCTAGCGGGGTACGGTGAGCAGTTCTTC
TRBD2	NA	TRBJ2-5	TRBV27	CASSLGGRGETQYF	TGTGCCAGCAGTTTAGGCGGGAGGGGTGAGACCCAGTACTTC
NA	NA	TRBJ2-2	TRBV19	CASSIAGVGTGELFF	TGTGCCAGTAGTATAGCGGGAGTCGGAACCGGGGAGCTGTTTTTT
NA	NA	TRBJ2-1	TRBV5-1	CASSLGDSSYNEQFF	TGCGCCAGCAGCTTGGGGGACTCCTCCTACAATGAGCAGTTCTTC
TRBD2	NA	TRBJ2-1	TRBV5-1	CASSRRTSGNNEQFF	TGCGCCAGCAGTCGGCGGACTAGCGGGAACAATGAGCAGTTCTTC
TRBD1	once	TRBJ2-1	TRBV19	CASSIVTGTGEFF	TGTGCCAGTAGTATAGTGACCGGGACAGGGGAGTTCTTC
NA	NA	TRBJ1-4	TRBV5-1	CASSLEGRPHEKLFF	TGCGCCAGCAGCTTGGAGGGGAGGCCCCATGAAAAACTGTTTTTT
NA	NA	TRBJ1-1	TRBV10-3	CAISVKQNTEAFF	TGTGCCATCAGTGTTAAACAGAACACTGAAGCTTTCTTT
NA	NA	TRBJ2-3	TRBV25-1	CASGGAGTDTQYF	TGTGCCAGCGGAGGGGCTGGCACAGATACGCAGTATTTT
NA	few	TRBJ2-1	TRBV19	CASSMGLLSYNEQFF	TGTGCCAGTAGTATGGGACTCTTGTCCTACAATGAGCAGTTCTTC
TRBD2	few	TRBJ2-1	TRBV10-1	CASRTGTSGLYSEQFF	TGCGCCAGCAGAACCGGGACTAGCGGATTGTACAGTGAGCAGTTCTTC
NA	NA	TRBJ1-1	TRBV2	CASSENEQGRTEAFF	TGTGCCAGCAGTGAGAATGAGCAGGGTAGAACTGAAGCTTTCTTT
NA	once	TRBJ1-5	TRBV6-5	CASSPDSLNQPQHF	TGTGCCAGCAGCCCCGACAGCCTCAATCAGCCCCAGCATTTT
NA	NA	TRBJ1-2	TRBV19	CASSSRGRTYGYTF	TGTGCCAGTAGTTCCCGGGGGAGGACCTATGGCTACACCTTC
TRBD2	NA	TRBJ2-1	TRBV18	CASSPQLAGGYNEQFF	TGTGCCAGCTCACCCCAACTAGCGGGAGGGTACAATGAGCAGTTCTTC
TRBD1	NA	TRBJ1-6	TRBV25-1	CASSENDRGNSPLHF	TGTGCCAGCAGTGAAAACGACAGGGGTAATTCACCCCTCCACTTT
NA	few	TRBJ2-2	TRBV7-2	CASSWGANTGELFF	TGTGCCAGCAGTTGGGGGGCGAACACCGGGGAGCTGTTTTTT
NA	NA	TRBJ2-2	TRBV5-8	CASSLRGRELFF	TGTGCCAGCAGCTTGCGTGGCCGGGAGCTGTTTTTT
NA	NA	TRBJ2-1	TRBV4-3	CASSQEPGNEQFF	TGCGCCAGCAGCCAAGAACCCGGCAATGAGCAGTTCTTC
TRBD2	NA	TRBJ2-3	TRBV29-1	CSVVGTSGTSDTQYF	TGCAGCGTTGTTGGGACTAGCGGGACCTCAGATACGCAGTATTTT